A single T cell receptor (beta chain) is shown here with its context. The data derive from a study of shared clonotypes between healthy human individuals. Study-wide background: Donors consisted of two women and three men between 18 and 49. Per donor, CD8 memory used one plate, CD8 naive used two, CD4 memory used three and CD4 naive used three.

V lost 4 bases and J lost 9, with 10 bases in between. The CDR3 sequence is 13 residues long. Looked up from germline, CDR1 is MGHRA and CDR2 is YSYEKL. Profiling relied on immunoSEQ multiplex PCR, and the TCRdb table lists in-frame clones only, not all of them. The repertoire includes some 2,000,000 clones, 85% to 95% of them detected once, and 0.13% sits in the top ten. Material for sequencing was naive CD4+ T cells sorted from blood. Subset noted: CD45RA+ positively selected. The source of this sequence is a man in his late teens or twenties in good health. The rearrangement joins TRBV4-1 to TRBJ1-6; a possible D gene is TRBD1 (6 bases). The CDR3 DNA reads as TGCGCCAGCAGCCGAGTGGGGGCTTCACCCCTCCACTTT. Translated: CASSRVGASPLHF.